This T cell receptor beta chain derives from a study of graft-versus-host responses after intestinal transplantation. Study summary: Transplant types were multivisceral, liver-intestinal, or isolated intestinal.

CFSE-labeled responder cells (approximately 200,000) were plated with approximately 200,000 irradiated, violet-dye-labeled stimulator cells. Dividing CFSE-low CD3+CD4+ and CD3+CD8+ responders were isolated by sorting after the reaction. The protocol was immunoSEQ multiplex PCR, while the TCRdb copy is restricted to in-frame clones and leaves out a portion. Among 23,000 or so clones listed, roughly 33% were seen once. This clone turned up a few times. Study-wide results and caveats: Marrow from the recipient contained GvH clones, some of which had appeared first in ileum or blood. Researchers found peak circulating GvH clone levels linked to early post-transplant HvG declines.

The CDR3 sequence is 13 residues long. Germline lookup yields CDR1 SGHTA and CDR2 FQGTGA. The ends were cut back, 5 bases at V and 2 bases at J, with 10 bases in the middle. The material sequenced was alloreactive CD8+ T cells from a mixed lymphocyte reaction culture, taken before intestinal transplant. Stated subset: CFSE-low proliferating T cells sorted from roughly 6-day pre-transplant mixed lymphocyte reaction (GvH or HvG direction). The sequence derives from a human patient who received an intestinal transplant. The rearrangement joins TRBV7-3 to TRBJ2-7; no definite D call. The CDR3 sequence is CASSPGSTYEQYF. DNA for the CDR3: TGTGCCAGCAGCCCTGGGTCAACCTACGAGCAGTACTTC.